The present TCR beta chain was sequenced within a study of T-cell memory formation after mild COVID-19. TCRdb reanalysed the 5' RACE reads using MiXCR and keeps one entry per CDR3 protein. The sample has 130,000 to 150,000 distinct CDR3 sequences, over 15% seen once. This clonotype was found a few times. The germline V gene encodes CDR1 MGHDK and CDR2 SYGVNS. V was pared by 7 bases and J by 4 bases, with 11 bases between. This CDR3 comprises 13 residues. This chain links TRBV25-1 with TRBJ1-3, with D uncertain. Specimen: PBMCs or a T cell subset sorted from them (not recorded which). This TCR came from an adult woman who had mild COVID-19 (a few samples of this study predate the infection). Cell type and time point are not known. CDR3 DNA: TGTGCCAGCATCTCACCGGCGGGAAACACCATATATTTT. Residues: CASISPAGNTIYF.